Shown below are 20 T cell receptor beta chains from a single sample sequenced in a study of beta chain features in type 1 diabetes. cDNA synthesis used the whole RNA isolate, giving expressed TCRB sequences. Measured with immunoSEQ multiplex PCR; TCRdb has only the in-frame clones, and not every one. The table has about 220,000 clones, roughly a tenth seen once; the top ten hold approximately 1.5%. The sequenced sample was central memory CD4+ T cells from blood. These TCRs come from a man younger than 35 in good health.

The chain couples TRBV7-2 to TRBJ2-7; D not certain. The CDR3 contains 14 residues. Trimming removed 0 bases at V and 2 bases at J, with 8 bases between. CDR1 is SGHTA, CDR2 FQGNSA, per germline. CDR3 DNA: TGTGCCAGCAGCTTAGCTGGGCGGACCTACGAGCAGTACTTC. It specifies CASSLAGRTYEQYF.

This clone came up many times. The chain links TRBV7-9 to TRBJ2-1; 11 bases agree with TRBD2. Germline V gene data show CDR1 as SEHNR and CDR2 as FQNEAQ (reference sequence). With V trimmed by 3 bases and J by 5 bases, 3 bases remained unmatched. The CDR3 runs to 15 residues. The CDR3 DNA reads TGTGCCAGCAGCTTGGCGGGACTAGCGGACAATGAGCAGTTCTTC. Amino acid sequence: CASSLAGLADNEQFF.

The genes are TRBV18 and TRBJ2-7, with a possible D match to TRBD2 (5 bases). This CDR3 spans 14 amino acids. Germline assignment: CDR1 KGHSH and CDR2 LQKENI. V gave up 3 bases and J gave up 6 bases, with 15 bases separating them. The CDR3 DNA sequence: TGTGCCAGCTCACCTACCCCTCCCGGAGGCGAGCAGTACTTC. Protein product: CASSPTPPGGEQYF.

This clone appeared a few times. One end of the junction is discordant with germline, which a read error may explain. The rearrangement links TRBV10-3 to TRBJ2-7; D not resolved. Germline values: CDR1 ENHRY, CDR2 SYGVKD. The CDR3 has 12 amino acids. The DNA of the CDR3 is TGTGCCACCAGTTACGGGTTCGGCGAGCAGTACTTC. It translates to CATSYGFGEQYF.

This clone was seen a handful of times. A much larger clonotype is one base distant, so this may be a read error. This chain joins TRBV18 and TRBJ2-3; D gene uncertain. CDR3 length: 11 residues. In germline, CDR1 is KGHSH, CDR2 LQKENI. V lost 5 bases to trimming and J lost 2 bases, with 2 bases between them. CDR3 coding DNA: TGTGCCAGCTCAGTCACAGATACGCAGTATTTT. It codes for CASSVTDTQYF. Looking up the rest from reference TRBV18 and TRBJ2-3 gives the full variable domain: NAGVMQNPRHLVRRRGQEARLRCSPMKGHSHVYWYRQLPEEGLKFMVYLQKENIIDESGMPKERFSAEFPKEGPSILRIQQVVRGDSAAYFCASSVTDTQYFGPGTRLTVL.

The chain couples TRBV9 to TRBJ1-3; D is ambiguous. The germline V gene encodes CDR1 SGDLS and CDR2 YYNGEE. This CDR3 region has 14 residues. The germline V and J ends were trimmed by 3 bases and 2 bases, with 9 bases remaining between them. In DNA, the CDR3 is TGTGCCAGCAGCGACAGTACCCCTGGAAACACCATATATTTT. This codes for CASSDSTPGNTIYF.

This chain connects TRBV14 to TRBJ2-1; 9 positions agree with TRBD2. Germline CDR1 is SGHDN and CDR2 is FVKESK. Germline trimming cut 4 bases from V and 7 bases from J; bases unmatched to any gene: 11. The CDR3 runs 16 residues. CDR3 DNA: TGTGCCAGCAGCCCGGTCGGCGGGAGGGCCGGGAATGAGCAGTTCTTC. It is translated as CASSPVGGRAGNEQFF. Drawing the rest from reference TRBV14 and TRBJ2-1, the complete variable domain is EAGVTQFPSHSVIEKGQTVTLRCDPISGHDNLYWYRRVMGKEIKFLLHFVKESKQDESGMPNNRFLAERTGGTYSTLKVQPAELEDSGVYFCASSPVGGRAGNEQFFGPGTRLTVL.

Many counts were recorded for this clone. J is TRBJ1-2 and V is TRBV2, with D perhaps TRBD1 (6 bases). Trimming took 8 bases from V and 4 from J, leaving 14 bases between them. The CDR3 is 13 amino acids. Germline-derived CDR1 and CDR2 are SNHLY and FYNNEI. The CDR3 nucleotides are TGTGCCAGCGAACGGGACATATCCTATGGCTACACCTTC. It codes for CASERDISYGYTF.

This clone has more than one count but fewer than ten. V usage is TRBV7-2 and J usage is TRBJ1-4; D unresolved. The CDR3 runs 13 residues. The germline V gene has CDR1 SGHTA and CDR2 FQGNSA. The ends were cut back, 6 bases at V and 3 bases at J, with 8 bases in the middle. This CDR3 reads CASSRSPNEKLFF. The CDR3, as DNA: TGTGCCAGCAGTCGTTCCCCTAATGAAAAACTGTTTTTT.

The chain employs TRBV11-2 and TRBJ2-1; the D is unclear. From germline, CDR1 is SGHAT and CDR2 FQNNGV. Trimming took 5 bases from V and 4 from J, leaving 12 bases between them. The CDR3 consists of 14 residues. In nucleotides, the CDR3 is TGTGCCAGCAGCACGAGGTTGGGGTACAATGAGCAGTTCTTC. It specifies CASSTRLGYNEQFF.

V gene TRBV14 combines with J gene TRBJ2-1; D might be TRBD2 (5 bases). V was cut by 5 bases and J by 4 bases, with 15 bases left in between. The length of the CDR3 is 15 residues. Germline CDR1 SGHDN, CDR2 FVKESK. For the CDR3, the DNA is TGTGCCAGCAGCTCCCTAGAGGCGGGTTACAATGAGCAGTTCTTC. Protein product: CASSSLEAGYNEQFF.

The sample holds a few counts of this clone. This chain's CDR3 is CSVEVSYEQYF. CDR3 bases: TGCAGCGTTGAAGTCTCTTACGAGCAGTACTTC. The gene calls are TRBV29-1 and TRBJ2-7; D unresolved. The CDR3 consists of 11 residues. V was pared by 1 base and J by 4 bases, with 5 bases between. CDR1 is SQVTM and CDR2 is ANQGSEA in the germline V gene.

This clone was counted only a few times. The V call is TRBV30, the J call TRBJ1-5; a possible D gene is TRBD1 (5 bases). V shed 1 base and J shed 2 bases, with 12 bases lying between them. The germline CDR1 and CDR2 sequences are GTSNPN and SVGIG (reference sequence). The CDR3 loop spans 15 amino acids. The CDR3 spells CAWSGNRKGNQPQHF. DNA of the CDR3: TGTGCCTGGAGTGGAAACAGGAAGGGCAATCAGCCCCAGCATTTT.

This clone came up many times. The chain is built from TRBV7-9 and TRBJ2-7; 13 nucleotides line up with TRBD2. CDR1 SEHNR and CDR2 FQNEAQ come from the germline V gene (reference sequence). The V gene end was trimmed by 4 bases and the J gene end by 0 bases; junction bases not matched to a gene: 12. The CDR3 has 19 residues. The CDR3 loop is CASSSPPARTSGSSYEQYF. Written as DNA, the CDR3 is TGTGCCAGCAGCTCTCCCCCGGCCCGGACTAGCGGGAGCTCCTACGAGCAGTACTTC.

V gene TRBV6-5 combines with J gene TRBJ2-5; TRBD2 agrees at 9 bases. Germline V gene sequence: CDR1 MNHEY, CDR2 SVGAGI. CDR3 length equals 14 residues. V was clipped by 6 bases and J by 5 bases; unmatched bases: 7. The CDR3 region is CASSRTSVRETQYF. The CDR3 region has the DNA TGTGCCAGCAGCCGGACTAGCGTCCGTGAGACCCAGTACTTC.

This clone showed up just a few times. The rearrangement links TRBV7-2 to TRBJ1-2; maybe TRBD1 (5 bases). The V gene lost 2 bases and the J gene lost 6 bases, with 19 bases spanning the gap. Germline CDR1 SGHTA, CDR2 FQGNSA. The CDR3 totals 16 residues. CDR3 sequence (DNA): TGTGCCAGCAGCTTAATGTTCATCGGGGGTGGCGATGGCTACACCTTC. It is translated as CASSLMFIGGGDGYTF.

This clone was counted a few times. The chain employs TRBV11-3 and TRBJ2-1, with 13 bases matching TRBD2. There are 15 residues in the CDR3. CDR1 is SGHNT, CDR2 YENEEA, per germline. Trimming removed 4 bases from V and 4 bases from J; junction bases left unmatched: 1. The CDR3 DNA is TGTGCCAGCAGCTGGGGACTAGCGGGATACAATGAGCAGTTCTTC. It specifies CASSWGLAGYNEQFF.

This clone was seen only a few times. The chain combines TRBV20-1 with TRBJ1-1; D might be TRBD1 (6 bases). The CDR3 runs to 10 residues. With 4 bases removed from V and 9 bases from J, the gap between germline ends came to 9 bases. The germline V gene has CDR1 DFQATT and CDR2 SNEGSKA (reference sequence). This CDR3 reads CSAMGGKAFF. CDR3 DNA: TGCAGTGCTATGGGGGGCAAAGCTTTCTTT.

CDR3 loop: CSLRRNEKLFF. The CDR3 coding sequence is TGCAGCCTACGCCGAAATGAAAAACTGTTTTTT. The chain combines TRBV20-1 with TRBJ1-4; D remains unclear. Per germline, CDR1 DFQATT and CDR2 SNEGSKA (reference sequence). The CDR3 consists of 11 residues.

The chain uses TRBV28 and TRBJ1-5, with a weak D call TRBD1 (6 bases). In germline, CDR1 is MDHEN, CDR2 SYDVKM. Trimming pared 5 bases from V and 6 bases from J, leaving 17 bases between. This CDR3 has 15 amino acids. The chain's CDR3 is CASSTGHSGSQPQHF. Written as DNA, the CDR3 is TGTGCCAGCAGTACGGGACATTCAGGGTCTCAGCCCCAGCATTTT. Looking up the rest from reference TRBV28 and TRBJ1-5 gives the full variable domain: DVKVTQSSRYLVKRTGEKVFLECVQDMDHENMFWYRQDPGLGLRLIYFSYDVKMKEKGDIPEGYSVSREKKERFSLILESASTNQTSMYLCASSTGHSGSQPQHFGDGTRLSIL.